Below, 12 T cell receptor beta chains from the same sample are listed, as sequenced in a study of blood T cell repertoires in COVID-19. TCRdb's copy holds only in-frame clones and misses some; the assay was immunoSEQ multiplex PCR. The table has about 200,000 clones, 80% to 90% seen once. Sequencing was done on a sample of peripheral blood. The receptors were gathered from a woman in her seventies with acute or convalescent COVID-19.

This chain uses TRBV19 with TRBJ2-3; 13 bases fit TRBD2. From germline, CDR1 is LNHDA and CDR2 SQIVND (reference sequence). The J segment lost 2 bases and the V segment lost 4 bases, leaving 3 bases of the junction unmatched. This CDR3 is 16 amino acids long. CDR3 protein: CASSRGLAGTTDTQYF. Written as DNA, the CDR3 is TGTGCCAGTAGTAGGGGACTAGCGGGAACCACAGATACGCAGTATTTT.

This chain links TRBV19 with TRBJ2-1; D may be TRBD2 (6 bases). Germline CDR1 LNHDA, CDR2 SQIVND (reference sequence). The CDR3 spans 14 residues. V was clipped by 6 bases and J by 6 bases, with 15 bases between them. As DNA, the CDR3 is TGTGCCAGTAGATTAGGGCGGAGGGGCAATGAGCAGTTCTTC. Protein product: CASRLGRRGNEQFF.

V and J are TRBV2 and TRBJ2-1, with a possible D match to TRBD2 (7 bases). CDR1 and CDR2 (germline): SNHLY, FYNNEI. Trimming cost V 0 bases and J 0 bases, with 15 bases left between them. The CDR3 covers 18 residues. CDR3 sequence (DNA): TGTGCCAGCAGTGAAGCGCGGGCGGGGGCATACTCCTACAATGAGCAGTTCTTC. It encodes CASSEARAGAYSYNEQFF.

CDR3 sequence reads: CASLGGGYTEAFF. The CDR3 DNA sequence: TGTGCCAGCCTTGGGGGGGGTTACACTGAAGCTTTCTTT. The chain carries TRBV6-6 and TRBJ1-1; maybe TRBD1 (5 bases). The CDR3 has 13 amino acids. Germline assignment: CDR1 MNHNY and CDR2 SVGAGI (reference sequence). Trimming took off 8 bases at V and 3 bases at J, with 13 bases between the two ends.

This clone has a handful of counts. This chain uses TRBV10-1 with TRBJ2-2; D is undetermined. The CDR3 spans 15 residues. V was trimmed by 0 bases and J by 1 base, leaving 6 bases between them. Germline assignment: CDR1 WNHNN and CDR2 SYGVQD (reference sequence). CDR3 residues: CASSESFGNTGELFF. In DNA form, the CDR3 reads TGCGCCAGCAGTGAGTCGTTCGGGAACACCGGGGAGCTGTTTTTT.

The V and J genes are TRBV5-1 and TRBJ2-1, with D perhaps TRBD2 (6 bases). The ends were cut back, 4 bases at V and 4 bases at J, with 18 bases in the middle. This CDR3 is built from 16 residues. The germline CDR1 and CDR2 sequences are SGHRS and YFSETQ. CDR3 region: CASSPREPPLYNEQFF. The DNA for the CDR3 is TGCGCCAGCAGCCCCCGGGAGCCCCCGTTGTACAATGAGCAGTTCTTC.

The table lists this clone with a count of one. The gene calls are TRBV11-3 and TRBJ2-7; TRBD2 matches 12 bases. The CDR3 consists of 13 residues. Looked up from germline, CDR1 is SGHNT and CDR2 is YENEEA. The trim removed 5 bases at V and 6 bases at J, leaving 2 bases unmatched. The CDR3 DNA is TGTGCCAGCAGCCCGGGACTAGCGGGCGAGCAGTACTTC. This codes for CASSPGLAGEQYF.

V and J are TRBV28 and TRBJ1-1; D not resolved. Germline loops: CDR1 MDHEN, CDR2 SYDVKM. V was pared by 4 bases and J by 7 bases, with 16 bases between. The CDR3 contains 14 residues. CDR3 nucleotides: TGTGCCAGCAGTTCGTCTTCGACACGGGGTGAAGCTTTCTTT. As protein: CASSSSSTRGEAFF.

This chain links TRBV28 with TRBJ2-2; TRBD1 aligns across 7 bases. Germline CDR1 is MDHEN and CDR2 is SYDVKM. The V and J ends lost 9 bases and 2 bases, in that order; junction bases with no gene match: 6. This CDR3 spans 14 amino acids. CDR3 residues: CASLKGGNTGELFF. CDR3 DNA sequence: TGTGCCAGTCTCAAAGGGGGCAACACCGGGGAGCTGTTTTTT.

V usage is TRBV7-9 and J usage is TRBJ2-1, with a tentative D call TRBD2 (6 bases). Germline V gives CDR1 SEHNR, CDR2 FQNEAQ (reference sequence). The V and J ends lost 3 bases and 4 bases respectively, with 10 bases between them. The CDR3 covers 14 residues. CDR3 in amino acids: CASSLRLVYNEQFF. Written as DNA, the CDR3 is TGTGCCAGCAGCTTGAGACTAGTATACAATGAGCAGTTCTTC. Together with reference TRBV7-9 and TRBJ2-1, the CDR3 gives the full variable domain: DTGVSQNPRHKITKRGQNVTFRCDPISEHNRLYWYRQTLGQGPEFLTYFQNEAQLEKSRLLSDRFSAERPKGSFSTLEIQRTEQGDSAMYLCASSLRLVYNEQFFGPGTRLTVL.

The chain joins TRBV28 to TRBJ2-7, with 9 nucleotides matching TRBD1. This CDR3 has 16 amino acids. Germline CDR1 is MDHEN and CDR2 is SYDVKM. V lost 8 bases, J lost 1 base, and 12 bases stayed unmatched. The CDR3 sequence: CASRGDRAFYSYEQYF. The CDR3 DNA sequence: TGTGCCAGCCGGGGGGACAGGGCTTTCTATTCCTACGAGCAGTACTTC.

The V call is TRBV6-6, the J call TRBJ1-1; D may be TRBD1 (6 bases). The CDR3 has 14 residues. Between the trimmed V and J ends, which lost 5 bases and 0 bases, there was a span of 10 bases. CDR1 is MNHNY, CDR2 SVGAGI, per germline (reference sequence). CDR3 DNA sequence: TGTGCCAGCAGTACCACAGGGATGAACACTGAAGCTTTCTTT. This gives the protein CASSTTGMNTEAFF.